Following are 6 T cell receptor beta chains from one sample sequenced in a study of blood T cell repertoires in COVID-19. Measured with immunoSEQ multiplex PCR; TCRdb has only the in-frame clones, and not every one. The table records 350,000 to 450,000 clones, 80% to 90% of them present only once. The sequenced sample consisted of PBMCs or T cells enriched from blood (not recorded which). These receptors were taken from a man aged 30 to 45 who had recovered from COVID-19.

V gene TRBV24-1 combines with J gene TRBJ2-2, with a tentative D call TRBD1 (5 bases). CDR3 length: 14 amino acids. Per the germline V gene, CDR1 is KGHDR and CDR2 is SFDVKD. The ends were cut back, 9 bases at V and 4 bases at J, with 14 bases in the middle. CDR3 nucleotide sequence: TGTGCCACCTCGCGAGGTCAGGGCACCGGGGAGCTGTTTTTT. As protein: CATSRGQGTGELFF.

The CDR3 spells CASSASGLATGELFF. CDR3 coding DNA: TGTGCCAGCAGCGCCTCAGGGTTGGCCACCGGGGAGCTGTTTTTT. The chain couples TRBV11-2 to TRBJ2-2, with D possibly TRBD1 on 5 matching bases. The CDR3 sequence is 15 residues long. CDR1 and CDR2 from the germline V gene are SGHAT and FQNNGV. The V end lost 5 bases, the J end lost 4 bases, and 14 bases lay between the germline ends.

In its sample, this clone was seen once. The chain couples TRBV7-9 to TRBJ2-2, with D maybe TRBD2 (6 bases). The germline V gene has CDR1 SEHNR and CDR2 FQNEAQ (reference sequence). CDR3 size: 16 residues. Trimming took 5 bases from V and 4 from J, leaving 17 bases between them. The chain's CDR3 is CASSIQAGWITGELFF. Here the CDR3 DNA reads TGTGCCAGCAGCATCCAAGCGGGTTGGATCACCGGGGAGCTGTTTTTT. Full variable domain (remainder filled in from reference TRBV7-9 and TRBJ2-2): DTGVSQNPRHKITKRGQNVTFRCDPISEHNRLYWYRQTLGQGPEFLTYFQNEAQLEKSRLLSDRFSAERPKGSFSTLEIQRTEQGDSAMYLCASSIQAGWITGELFFGEGSRLTVL.

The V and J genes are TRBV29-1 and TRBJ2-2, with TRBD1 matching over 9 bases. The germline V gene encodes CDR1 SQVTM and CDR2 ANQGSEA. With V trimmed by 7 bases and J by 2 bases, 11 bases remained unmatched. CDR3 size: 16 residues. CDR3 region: CSGRDRVLGNTGELFF. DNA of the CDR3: TGCAGCGGGCGGGACAGGGTCTTGGGAAACACCGGGGAGCTGTTTTTT.

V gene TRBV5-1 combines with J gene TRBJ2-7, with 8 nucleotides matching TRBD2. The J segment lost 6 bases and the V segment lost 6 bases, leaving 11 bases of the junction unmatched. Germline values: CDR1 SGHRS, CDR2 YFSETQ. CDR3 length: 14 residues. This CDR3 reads CASTVGAGVPEQYF. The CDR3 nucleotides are TGCGCCAGCACGGTTGGAGCGGGAGTTCCCGAGCAGTACTTC.

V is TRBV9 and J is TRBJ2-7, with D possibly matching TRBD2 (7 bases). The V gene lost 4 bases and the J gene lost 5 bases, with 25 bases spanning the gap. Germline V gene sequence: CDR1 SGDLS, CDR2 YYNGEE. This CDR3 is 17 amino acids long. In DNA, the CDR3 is TGTGCCAGCAGCTCCCGCTACGGGGGGCCAGGGGTGAACGAGCAGTACTTC. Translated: CASSSRYGGPGVNEQYF.